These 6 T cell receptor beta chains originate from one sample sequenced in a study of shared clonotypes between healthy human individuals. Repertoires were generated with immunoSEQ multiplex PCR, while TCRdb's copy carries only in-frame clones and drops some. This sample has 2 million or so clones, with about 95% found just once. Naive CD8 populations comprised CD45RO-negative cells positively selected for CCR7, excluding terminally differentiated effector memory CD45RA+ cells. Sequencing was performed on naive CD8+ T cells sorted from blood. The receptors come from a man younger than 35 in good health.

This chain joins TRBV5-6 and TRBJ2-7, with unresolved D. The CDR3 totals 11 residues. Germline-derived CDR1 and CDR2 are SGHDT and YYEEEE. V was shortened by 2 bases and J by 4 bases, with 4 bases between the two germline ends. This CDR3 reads CASSFEYEQYF. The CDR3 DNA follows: TGTGCCAGCAGCTTTGAATACGAGCAGTACTTC.

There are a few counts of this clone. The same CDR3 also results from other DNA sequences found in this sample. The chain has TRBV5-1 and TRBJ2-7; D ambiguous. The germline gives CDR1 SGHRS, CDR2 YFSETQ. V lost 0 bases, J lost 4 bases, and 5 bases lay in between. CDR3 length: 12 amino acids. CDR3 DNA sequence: TGCGCCAGCAGCTTGGACGGTTACGAGCAGTACTTC. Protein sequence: CASSLDGYEQYF.

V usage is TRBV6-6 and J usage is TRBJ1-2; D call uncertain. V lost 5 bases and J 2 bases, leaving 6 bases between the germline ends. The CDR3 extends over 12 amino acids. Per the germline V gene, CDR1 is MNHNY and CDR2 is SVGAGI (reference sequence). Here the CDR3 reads CASSTENYGYTF. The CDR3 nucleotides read TGTGCCAGCAGTACGGAAAACTATGGCTACACCTTC.

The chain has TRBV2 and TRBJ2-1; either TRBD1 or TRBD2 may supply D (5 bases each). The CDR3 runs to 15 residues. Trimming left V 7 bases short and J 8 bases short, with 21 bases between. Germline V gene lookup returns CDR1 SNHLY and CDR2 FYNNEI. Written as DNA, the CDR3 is TGTGCCAGCAAAGAACAGGAGGAGAATCTTGATGAGCAGTTCTTC. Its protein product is CASKEQEENLDEQFF.

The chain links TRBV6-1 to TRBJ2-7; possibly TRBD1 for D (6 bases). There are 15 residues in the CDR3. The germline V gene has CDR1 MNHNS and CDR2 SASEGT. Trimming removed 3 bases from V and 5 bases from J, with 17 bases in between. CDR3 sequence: CASSETGPYWDEQYF. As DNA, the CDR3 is TGTGCCAGCAGTGAGACAGGCCCCTACTGGGACGAGCAGTACTTC.

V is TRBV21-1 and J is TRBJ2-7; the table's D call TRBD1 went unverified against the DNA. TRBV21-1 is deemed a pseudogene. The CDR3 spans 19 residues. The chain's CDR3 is CASSKASGNRDRGGSEQYF. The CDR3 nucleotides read TGTGCCAGCAGCAAAGCGTCTGGTAACCGGGACAGGGGTGGCTCCGAGCAGTACTTC.